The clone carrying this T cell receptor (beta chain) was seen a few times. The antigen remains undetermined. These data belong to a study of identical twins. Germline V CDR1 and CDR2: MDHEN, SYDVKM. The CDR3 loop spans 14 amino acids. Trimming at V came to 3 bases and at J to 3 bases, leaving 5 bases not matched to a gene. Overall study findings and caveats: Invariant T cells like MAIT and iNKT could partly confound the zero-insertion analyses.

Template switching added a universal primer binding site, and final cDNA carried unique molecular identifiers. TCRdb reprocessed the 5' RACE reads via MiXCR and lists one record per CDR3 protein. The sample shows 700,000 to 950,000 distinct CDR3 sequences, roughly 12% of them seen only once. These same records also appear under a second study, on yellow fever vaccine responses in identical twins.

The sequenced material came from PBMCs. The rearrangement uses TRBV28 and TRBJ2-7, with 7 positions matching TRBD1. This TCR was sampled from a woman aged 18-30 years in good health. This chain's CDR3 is CASSLARDSYEQYF. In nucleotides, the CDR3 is TGTGCCAGCAGTTTGGCTAGGGACAGCTACGAGCAGTACTTC.